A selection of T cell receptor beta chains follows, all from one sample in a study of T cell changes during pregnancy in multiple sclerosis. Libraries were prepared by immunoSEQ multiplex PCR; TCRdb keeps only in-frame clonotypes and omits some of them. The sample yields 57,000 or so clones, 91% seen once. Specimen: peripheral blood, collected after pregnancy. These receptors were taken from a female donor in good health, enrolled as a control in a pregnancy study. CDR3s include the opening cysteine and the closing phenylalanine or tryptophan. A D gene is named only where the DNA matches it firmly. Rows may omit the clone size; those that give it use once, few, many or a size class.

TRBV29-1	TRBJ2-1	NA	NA	CSVRAVTRRYNEQFF	TGCAGCGTTCGCGCAGTAACTAGACGCTACAATGAGCAGTTCTTC
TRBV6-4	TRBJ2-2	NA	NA	CASRKQTGSGELFF	TGTGCCAGCAGGAAACAAACAGGGTCCGGGGAGCTGTTTTTT
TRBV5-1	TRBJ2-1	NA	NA	CASSFIRSSYNEQFF	TGCGCCAGCAGCTTCATCCGGAGCTCCTACAATGAGCAGTTCTTC
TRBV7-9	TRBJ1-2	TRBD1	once	CASTIQGKSMDGYTF	TGTGCCAGCACCATACAGGGGAAATCAATGGATGGCTACACCTTC
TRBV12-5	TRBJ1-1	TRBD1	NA	CASGFGTGGWAEAFF	TGTGCTAGTGGTTTTGGGACAGGGGGATGGGCTGAAGCTTTCTTT
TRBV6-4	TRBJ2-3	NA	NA	CASSDSWRDGTDTQYF	TGTGCCAGCAGTGACTCCTGGCGGGACGGCACAGATACGCAGTATTTT
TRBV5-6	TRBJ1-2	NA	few	CASSSTSAGGGDGYTF	TGTGCCAGCAGCTCCACCTCGGCAGGAGGTGGCGATGGCTACACCTTC
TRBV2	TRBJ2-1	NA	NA	CASSEIYYNEQFF	TGTGCCAGCAGTGAAATCTATTACAATGAGCAGTTCTTC
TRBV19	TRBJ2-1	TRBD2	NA	CASSTIKQRGNEQFF	TGTGCCAGTAGTACCATCAAGCAGCGGGGGAATGAGCAGTTCTTC
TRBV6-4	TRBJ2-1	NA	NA	CASSDLGVDEQFF	TGTGCCAGCAGTGACTTAGGGGTAGATGAGCAGTTCTTC
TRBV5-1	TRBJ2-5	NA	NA	CASCTTGMGETQYF	TGCGCCAGCTGTACAACAGGGATGGGGGAGACCCAGTACTTC
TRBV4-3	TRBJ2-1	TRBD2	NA	CASSLTFPGLTYNEQFF	TGCGCCAGCAGCCTAACCTTCCCGGGACTAACGTACAATGAGCAGTTCTTC
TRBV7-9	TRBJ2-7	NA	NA	CASSLVLGGEQYF	TGTGCCAGCAGCTTAGTGCTCGGCGGCGAGCAGTACTTC
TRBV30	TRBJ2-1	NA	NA	CAWSAYGGSQHYNEQFF	TGTGCCTGGAGCGCATATGGGGGCTCTCAACATTACAATGAGCAGTTCTTC
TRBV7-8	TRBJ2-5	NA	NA	CASSLATGQETQYF	TGTGCCAGCAGCTTAGCGACAGGACAAGAGACCCAGTACTTC
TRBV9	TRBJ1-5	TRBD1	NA	CASSAEDRHQPQHF	TGTGCCAGCAGCGCAGAGGACAGGCATCAGCCCCAGCATTTT
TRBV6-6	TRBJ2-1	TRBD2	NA	CASSPAGVGEQFF	TGTGCCAGCAGTCCAGCGGGAGTGGGTGAGCAGTTCTTC
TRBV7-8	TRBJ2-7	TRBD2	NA	CASSQTSGGPSSYEQYF	TGTGCCAGCAGCCAGACTAGCGGGGGACCTAGCTCCTACGAGCAGTACTTC
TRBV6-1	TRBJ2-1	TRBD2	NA	CASILTSGVLNEQFF	TGTGCCAGCATCCTTACTAGCGGGGTACTCAATGAGCAGTTCTTC
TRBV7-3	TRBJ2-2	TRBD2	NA	CASSLGGGSGSANTGELFF	TGTGCCAGCAGCTTAGGGGGGGGGAGCGGGAGTGCGAACACCGGGGAGCTGTTTTTT
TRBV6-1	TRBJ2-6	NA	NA	CASRLNSPVLTF	TGTGCCAGCAGACTCAACTCACCCGTCCTGACTTTC
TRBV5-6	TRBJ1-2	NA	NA	CASSLLGPLTGYTF	TGTGCCAGCAGCTTGTTGGGCCCGCTTACTGGCTACACCTTC
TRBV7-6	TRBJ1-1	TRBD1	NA	CASSLQGARHTEAFF	TGTGCCAGCAGCCTACAGGGGGCGCGTCACACTGAAGCTTTCTTT
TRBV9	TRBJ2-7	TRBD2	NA	CASSGGGRYEQYF	TGTGCCAGCAGCGGGGGGGGGAGGTACGAGCAGTACTTC
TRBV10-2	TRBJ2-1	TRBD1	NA	CASSETRNRGHNEQFF	TGCGCCAGCAGTGAGACCCGGAACAGGGGGCACAATGAGCAGTTCTTC
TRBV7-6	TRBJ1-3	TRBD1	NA	CASSVRTGGAGGTIYF	TGTGCCAGCAGCGTCCGGACAGGCGGTGCTGGAGGCACCATATATTTT
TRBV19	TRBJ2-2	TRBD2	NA	CASSPTSGTTGELFF	TGTGCCAGTAGTCCCACTAGCGGAACCACCGGGGAGCTGTTTTTT
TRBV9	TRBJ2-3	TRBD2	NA	CASSVSSGGGFSTDTQYF	TGTGCCAGCAGCGTTTCTAGCGGGGGAGGATTTAGCACAGATACGCAGTATTTT
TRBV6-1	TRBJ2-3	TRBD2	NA	CASSEALWTSGTDTQYF	TGTGCCAGCAGTGAAGCGCTGTGGACTAGCGGAACAGATACGCAGTATTTT
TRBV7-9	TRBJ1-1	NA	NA	CASSFANRPTREAFF	TGTGCCAGCAGCTTCGCTAACAGGCCCACTCGCGAAGCTTTCTTT
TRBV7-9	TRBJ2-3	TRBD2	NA	CASSVLAGATDTQYF	TGTGCCAGCAGCGTACTAGCGGGAGCCACAGATACGCAGTATTTT
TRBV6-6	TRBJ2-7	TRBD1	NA	CASSYYQGKAGGYF	TGTGCCAGCAGTTACTACCAGGGGAAGGCAGGGGGGTACTTC
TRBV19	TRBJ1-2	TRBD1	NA	CASSIRVGQGYYGYTF	TGTGCCAGTAGTATCCGAGTCGGACAGGGGTACTATGGCTACACCTTC
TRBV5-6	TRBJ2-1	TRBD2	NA	CASSLLGSGGFYNEQFF	TGTGCCAGCAGCTTGCTCGGTAGCGGGGGTTTTTACAATGAGCAGTTCTTC
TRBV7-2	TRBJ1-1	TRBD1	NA	CASSSRQGSAEAFF	TGTGCCAGCAGCTCCAGACAGGGGAGCGCTGAAGCTTTCTTT
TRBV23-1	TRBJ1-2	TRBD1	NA	CASSPAGQGVGYGYTF	TGCGCCAGCAGCCCAGCCGGACAGGGGGTAGGGTATGGCTACACCTTC
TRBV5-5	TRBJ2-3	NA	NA	CASSLWIRGEDTQYF	TGTGCCAGCAGCCTCTGGATCAGGGGGGAAGATACGCAGTATTTT
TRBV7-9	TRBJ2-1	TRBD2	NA	CASSNSGRHNEQFF	TGTGCCAGCAGCAATAGCGGGCGCCACAATGAGCAGTTCTTC
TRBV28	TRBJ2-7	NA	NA	CASSLGGGAYEQYF	TGTGCCAGCAGTTTAGGAGGGGGGGCCTACGAGCAGTACTTC
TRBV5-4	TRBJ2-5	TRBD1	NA	CASSHTMGQGIGETQYF	TGTGCCAGCAGCCATACTATGGGACAGGGGATAGGGGAGACCCAGTACTTC
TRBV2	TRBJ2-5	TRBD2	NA	CASRGTSGETQYF	TGTGCCAGCAGGGGGACTAGCGGGGAGACCCAGTACTTC
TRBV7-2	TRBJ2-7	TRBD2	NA	CASSLVSGGREQYF	TGTGCCAGCAGCTTAGTCAGCGGGGGGCGGGAGCAGTACTTC
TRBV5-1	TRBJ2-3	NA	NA	CASSFLKTGSTDTQYF	TGCGCCAGCAGCTTTCTGAAGACAGGTAGCACAGATACGCAGTATTTT
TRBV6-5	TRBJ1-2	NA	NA	CASSRHGQSLYGYTF	TGTGCCAGCAGTCGCCATGGACAGTCACTCTATGGCTACACCTTC
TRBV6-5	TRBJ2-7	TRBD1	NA	CASFRTGGNEQYF	TGTGCCAGCTTTCGGACAGGGGGTAACGAGCAGTACTTC
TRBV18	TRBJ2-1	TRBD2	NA	CASSLRDSALLAGDSSYNEQFF	TGTGCCAGCTCACTCCGGGACAGCGCTTTACTAGCGGGAGATAGCTCCTACAATGAGCAGTTCTTC
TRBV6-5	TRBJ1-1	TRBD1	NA	CASSGRPGGDAFF	TGTGCCAGCAGCGGTCGACCAGGGGGCGACGCTTTCTTT
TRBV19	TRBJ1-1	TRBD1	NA	CASSPTGETEAFF	TGTGCCAGTAGCCCTACAGGGGAGACTGAAGCTTTCTTT
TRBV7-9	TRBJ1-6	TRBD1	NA	CASSVILTGANSPLHF	TGTGCCAGCAGCGTAATCCTGACAGGGGCTAATTCACCCCTCCACTTT
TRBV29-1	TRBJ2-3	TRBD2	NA	CSVDDSGRSSSTDTQYF	TGCAGCGTTGATGATAGCGGGAGAAGTTCTAGCACAGATACGCAGTATTTT